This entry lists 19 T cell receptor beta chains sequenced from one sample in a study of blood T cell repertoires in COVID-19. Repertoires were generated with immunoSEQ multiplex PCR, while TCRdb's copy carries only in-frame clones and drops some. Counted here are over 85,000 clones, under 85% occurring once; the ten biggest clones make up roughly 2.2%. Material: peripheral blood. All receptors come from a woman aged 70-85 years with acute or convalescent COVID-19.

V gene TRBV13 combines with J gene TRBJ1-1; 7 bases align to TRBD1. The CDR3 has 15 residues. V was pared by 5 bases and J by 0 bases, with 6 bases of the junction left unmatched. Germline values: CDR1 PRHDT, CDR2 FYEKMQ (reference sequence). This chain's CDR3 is CASSARTGMNTEAFF. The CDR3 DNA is TGTGCCAGCAGCGCCCGGACAGGAATGAACACTGAAGCTTTCTTT.

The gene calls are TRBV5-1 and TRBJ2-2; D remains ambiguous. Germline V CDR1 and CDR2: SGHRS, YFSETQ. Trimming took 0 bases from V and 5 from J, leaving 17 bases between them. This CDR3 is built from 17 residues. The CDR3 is CASSLENSGQTTGELFF. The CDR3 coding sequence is TGCGCCAGCAGCTTGGAAAATAGTGGGCAGACAACCGGGGAGCTGTTTTTT.

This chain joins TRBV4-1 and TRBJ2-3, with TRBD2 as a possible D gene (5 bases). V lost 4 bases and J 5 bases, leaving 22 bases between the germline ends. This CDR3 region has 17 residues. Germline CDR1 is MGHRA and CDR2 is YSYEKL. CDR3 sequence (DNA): TGCGCCAGCAGCCTCCCAGGCCCCGCCCTAGCCGAAGATACGCAGTATTTT. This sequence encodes CASSLPGPALAEDTQYF.

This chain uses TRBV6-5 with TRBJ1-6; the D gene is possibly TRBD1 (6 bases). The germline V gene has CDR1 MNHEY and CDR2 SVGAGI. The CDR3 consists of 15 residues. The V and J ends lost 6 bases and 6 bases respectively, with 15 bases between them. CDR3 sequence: CASSLAQGFNSPLHF. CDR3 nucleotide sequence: TGTGCCAGCAGCCTAGCACAGGGTTTTAATTCACCCCTCCACTTT.

The CDR3 nucleotides are TGTGCCAGCAGCCAAGGGACTAGCCTCGGGGAGCTGTTTTTT. Amino acids: CASSQGTSLGELFF. The chain joins TRBV3-1 (or the pseudogene TRBV3-2) to TRBJ2-2, with 8 bases matching TRBD2. Germline-derived CDR1 and CDR2 are LGHDT and YNNKEL (reference sequence). The trim removed 1 base at V and 7 bases at J, leaving 2 bases unmatched. The CDR3 spans 14 residues.

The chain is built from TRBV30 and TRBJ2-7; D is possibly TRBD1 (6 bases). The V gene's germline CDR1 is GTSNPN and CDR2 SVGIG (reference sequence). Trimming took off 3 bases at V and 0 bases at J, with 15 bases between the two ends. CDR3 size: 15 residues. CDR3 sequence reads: CAWSPRGRNSYEQYF. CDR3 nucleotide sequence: TGTGCCTGGAGCCCGAGGGGGAGAAACTCCTACGAGCAGTACTTC. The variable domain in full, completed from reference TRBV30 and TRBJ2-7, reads SQTIHQWPATLVQPVGSPLSLECTVEGTSNPNLYWYRQAAGRGLQLLFYSVGIGQISSEVPQNLSASRPQDRQFILSSKKLLLSDSGFYLCAWSPRGRNSYEQYFGPGTRLTVT.

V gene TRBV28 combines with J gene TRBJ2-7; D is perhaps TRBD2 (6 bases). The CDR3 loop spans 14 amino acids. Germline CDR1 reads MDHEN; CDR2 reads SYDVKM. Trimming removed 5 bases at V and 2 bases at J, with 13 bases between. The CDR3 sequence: CASSPPGLTYEQYF. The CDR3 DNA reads TGTGCCAGCAGTCCTCCGGGACTGACCTACGAGCAGTACTTC.

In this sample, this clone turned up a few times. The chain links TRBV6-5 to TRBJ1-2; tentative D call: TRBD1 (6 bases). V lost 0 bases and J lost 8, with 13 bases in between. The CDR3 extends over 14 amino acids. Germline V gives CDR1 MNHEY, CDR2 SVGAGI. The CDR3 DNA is TGTGCCAGCAGTTACTCGGACAGTCGAAGAGGCTACACCTTC. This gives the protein CASSYSDSRRGYTF.

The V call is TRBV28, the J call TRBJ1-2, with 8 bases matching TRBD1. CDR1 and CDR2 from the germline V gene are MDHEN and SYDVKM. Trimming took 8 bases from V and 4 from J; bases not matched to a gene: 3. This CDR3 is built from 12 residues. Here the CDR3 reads CASSTGGYGYTF. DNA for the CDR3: TGTGCCAGCTCTACAGGGGGCTATGGCTACACCTTC.

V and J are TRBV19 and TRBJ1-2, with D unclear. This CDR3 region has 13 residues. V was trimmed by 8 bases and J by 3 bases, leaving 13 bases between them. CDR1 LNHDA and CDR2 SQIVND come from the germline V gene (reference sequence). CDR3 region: CASRSMADYGYTF. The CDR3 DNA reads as TGTGCCAGTCGCTCCATGGCGGACTATGGCTACACCTTC.

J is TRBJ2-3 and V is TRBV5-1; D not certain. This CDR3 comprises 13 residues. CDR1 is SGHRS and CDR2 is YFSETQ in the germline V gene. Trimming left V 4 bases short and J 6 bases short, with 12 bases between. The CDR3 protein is CASSLSGRDTQYF. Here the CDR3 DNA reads TGCGCCAGCAGCCTCTCCGGCAGGGATACGCAGTATTTT.

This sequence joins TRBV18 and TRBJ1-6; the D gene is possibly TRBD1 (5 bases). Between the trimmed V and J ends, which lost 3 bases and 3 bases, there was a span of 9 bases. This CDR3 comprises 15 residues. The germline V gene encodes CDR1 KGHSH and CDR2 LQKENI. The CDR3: CASSPTENYNSPLHF. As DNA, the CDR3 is TGTGCCAGCTCACCGACAGAGAACTATAATTCACCCCTCCACTTT.

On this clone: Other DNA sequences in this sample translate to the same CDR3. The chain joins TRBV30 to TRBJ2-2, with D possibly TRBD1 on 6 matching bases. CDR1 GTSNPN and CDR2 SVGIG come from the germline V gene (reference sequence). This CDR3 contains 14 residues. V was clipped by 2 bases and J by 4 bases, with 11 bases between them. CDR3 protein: CAWSTGHFTGELFF. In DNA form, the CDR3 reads TGTGCCTGGAGTACGGGACACTTCACCGGGGAGCTGTTTTTT.

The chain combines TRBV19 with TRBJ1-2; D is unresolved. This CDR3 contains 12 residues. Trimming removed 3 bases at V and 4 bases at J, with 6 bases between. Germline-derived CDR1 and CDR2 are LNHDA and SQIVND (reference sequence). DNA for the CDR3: TGTGCCAGTAGTATTAACAGCTATGGCTACACCTTC. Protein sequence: CASSINSYGYTF. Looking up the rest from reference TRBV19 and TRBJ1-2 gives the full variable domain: DGGITQSPKYLFRKEGQNVTLSCEQNLNHDAMYWYRQDPGQGLRLIYYSQIVNDFQKGDIAEGYSVSREKKESFPLTVTSAQKNPTAFYLCASSINSYGYTFGSGTRLTVV.

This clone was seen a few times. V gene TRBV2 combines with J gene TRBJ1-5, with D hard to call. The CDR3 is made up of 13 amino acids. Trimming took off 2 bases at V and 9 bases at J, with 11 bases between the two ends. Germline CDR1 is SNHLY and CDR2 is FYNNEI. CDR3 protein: CASSELEDAPQHF. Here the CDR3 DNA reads TGTGCCAGCAGTGAATTGGAGGACGCGCCCCAGCATTTT.

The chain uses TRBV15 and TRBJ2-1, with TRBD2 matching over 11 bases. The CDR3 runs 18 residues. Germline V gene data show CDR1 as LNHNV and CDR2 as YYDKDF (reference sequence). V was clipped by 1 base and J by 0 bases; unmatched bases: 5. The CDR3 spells CATSRATTSGDSYNEQFF. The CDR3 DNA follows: TGTGCCACCAGCAGAGCCACGACTAGCGGGGACTCCTACAATGAGCAGTTCTTC.

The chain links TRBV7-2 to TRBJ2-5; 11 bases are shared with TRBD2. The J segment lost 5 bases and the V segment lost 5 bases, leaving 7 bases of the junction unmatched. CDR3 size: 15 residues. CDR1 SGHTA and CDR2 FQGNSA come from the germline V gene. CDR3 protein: CASSPAASGRETQYF. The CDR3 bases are TGTGCCAGCAGCCCGGCAGCTAGCGGGAGGGAGACCCAGTACTTC.

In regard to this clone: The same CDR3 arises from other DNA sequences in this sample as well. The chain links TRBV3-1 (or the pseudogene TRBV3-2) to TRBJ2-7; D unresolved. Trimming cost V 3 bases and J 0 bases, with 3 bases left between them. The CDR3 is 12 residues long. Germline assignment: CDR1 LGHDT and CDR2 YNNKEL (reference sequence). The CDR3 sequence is CASSHSSYEQYF. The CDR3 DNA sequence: TGTGCCAGCAGCCACAGCTCCTACGAGCAGTACTTC.

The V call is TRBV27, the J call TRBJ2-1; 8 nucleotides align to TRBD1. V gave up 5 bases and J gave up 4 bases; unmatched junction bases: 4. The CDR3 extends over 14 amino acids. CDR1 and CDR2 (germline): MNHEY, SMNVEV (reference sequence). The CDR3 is CASSRQGFYNEQFF. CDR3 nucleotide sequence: TGTGCCAGCAGTAGACAGGGGTTTTACAATGAGCAGTTCTTC.